One TCR beta chain is described in this entry. Its antigen is currently unknown. Trimming stripped 7 bases from V and 4 bases from J, with 8 bases between. Germline lookup yields CDR1 SQVTM and CDR2 ANQGSEA. CDR3 size: 11 residues. These data originate in a study of breast tumors, draining lymph nodes, adjacent tissues. One entry per CDR3 protein, called by TCRdb with MiXCR from the multiplex PCR reads. Of under 25,000 distinct CDR3 sequences in the sample, 58% were seen once. Study-wide results and caveats: The data were judged consistent with most tumor T cells coming from lymph node and expanding in tumor. The lymph node origin of tumor T cells was framed as consistent with a hypothesis, not demonstrated. Compared with lymph nodes, tumors were less diverse; compared with nontumor tissue, more. Luminal-like breast cancer showed significantly greater tumor-nontumor repertoire similarity than basal-like breast cancer did.

The chain carries TRBV29-1 and TRBJ1-3; D uncertain. The sample consisted of breast tumor tissue. The TCR was taken from a female donor with breast cancer. Some clones in this sample may be carry-over from other donors' samples. This chain's CDR3 is CSGGGGNTIYF. The CDR3, as DNA: TGCAGCGGCGGAGGGGGAAACACCATATATTTT.